Given below is one T cell receptor (beta chain) in context. The CDR3 loop spans 13 amino acids. In germline, CDR1 is KGHSH, CDR2 LQKENI. The germline V and J ends were trimmed by 2 bases and 6 bases, with 8 bases remaining between them. Per the original methods: Amplification with reference gene primers provided the estimates of nucleated cell counts. Only in-frame clones appear in the TCRdb table, and some are missing; sequencing was by immunoSEQ multiplex PCR. V and J calls and clone size come straight from that table; D and trimming were deduced from the DNA. The table has fewer than 300,000 clones, 90% seen once. The data derive from a study of blood T cell repertoires in COVID-19. Whole-study context: Some COVID-19 samples were acute and others convalescent; all came from the United States, Italy and Spain. Sources were T cells, B-cell-depleted T cells, or PBMCs; the material itself was cDNA or gDNA.

The sequence derives from a woman aged 30 to 39 who had recovered from COVID-19. Sequencing was carried out using PBMCs or T cells enriched from blood (not recorded which). The V gene is TRBV18, the J gene TRBJ2-1; D unclear. The CDR3 here is CASSPIIVNEQFF. CDR3 DNA: TGTGCCAGCTCACCAATAATAGTCAATGAGCAGTTCTTC.